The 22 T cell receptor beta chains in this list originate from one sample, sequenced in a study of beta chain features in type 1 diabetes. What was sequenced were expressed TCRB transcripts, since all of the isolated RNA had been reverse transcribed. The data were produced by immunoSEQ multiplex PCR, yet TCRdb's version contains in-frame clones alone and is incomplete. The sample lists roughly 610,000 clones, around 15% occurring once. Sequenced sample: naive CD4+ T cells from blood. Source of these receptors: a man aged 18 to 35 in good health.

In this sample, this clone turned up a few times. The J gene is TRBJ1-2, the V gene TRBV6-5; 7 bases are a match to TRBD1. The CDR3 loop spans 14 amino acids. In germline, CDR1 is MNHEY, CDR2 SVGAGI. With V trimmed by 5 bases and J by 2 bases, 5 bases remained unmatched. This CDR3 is CASSGQVSNYGYTF. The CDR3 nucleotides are TGTGCCAGCAGTGGACAGGTCAGCAACTATGGCTACACCTTC.

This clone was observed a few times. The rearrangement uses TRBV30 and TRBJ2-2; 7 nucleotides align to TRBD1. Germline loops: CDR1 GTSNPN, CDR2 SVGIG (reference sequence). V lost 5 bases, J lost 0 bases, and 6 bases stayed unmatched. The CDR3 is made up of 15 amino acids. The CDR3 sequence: CAWLGQGANTGELFF. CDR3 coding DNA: TGTGCCTGGCTCGGCCAGGGGGCGAACACCGGGGAGCTGTTTTTT.

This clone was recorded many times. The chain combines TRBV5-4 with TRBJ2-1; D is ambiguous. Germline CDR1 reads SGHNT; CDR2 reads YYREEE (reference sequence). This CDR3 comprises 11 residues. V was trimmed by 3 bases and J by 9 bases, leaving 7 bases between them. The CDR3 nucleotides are TGTGCCAGCAGCTCCTCCACTGAGCAGTTCTTC. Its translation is CASSSSTEQFF. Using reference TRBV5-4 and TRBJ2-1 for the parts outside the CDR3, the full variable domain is ETGVTQSPTHLIKTRGQQVTLRCSSQSGHNTVSWYQQALGQGPQFIFQYYREEENGRGNFPPRFSGLQFPNYSSELNVNALELDDSALYLCASSSSTEQFFGPGTRLTVL.

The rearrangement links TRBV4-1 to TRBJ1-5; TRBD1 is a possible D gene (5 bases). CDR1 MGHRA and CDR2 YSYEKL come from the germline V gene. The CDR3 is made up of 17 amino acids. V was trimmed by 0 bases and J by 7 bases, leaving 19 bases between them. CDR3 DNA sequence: TGCGCCAGCAGCCAAGACCCCACCGGGGGAACGGGACAGCCCCAGCATTTT. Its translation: CASSQDPTGGTGQPQHF.

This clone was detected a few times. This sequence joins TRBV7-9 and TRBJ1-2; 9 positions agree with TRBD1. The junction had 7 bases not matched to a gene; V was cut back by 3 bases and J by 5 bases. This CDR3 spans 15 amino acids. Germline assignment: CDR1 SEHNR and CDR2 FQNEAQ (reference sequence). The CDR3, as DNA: TGTGCCAGCAGCTTGGGGGACAGGGTGGGGTATGGCTACACCTTC. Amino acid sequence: CASSLGDRVGYGYTF. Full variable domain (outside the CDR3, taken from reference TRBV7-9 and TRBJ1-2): DTGVSQNPRHKITKRGQNVTFRCDPISEHNRLYWYRQTLGQGPEFLTYFQNEAQLEKSRLLSDRFSAERPKGSFSTLEIQRTEQGDSAMYLCASSLGDRVGYGYTFGSGTRLTVV.

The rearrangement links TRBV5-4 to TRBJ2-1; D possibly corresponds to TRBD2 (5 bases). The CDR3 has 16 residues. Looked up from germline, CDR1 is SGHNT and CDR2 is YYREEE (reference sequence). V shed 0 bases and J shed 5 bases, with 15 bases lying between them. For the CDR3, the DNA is TGTGCCAGCAGCTTGGGAGGGTCTAATGGGAACAATGAGCAGTTCTTC. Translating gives CASSLGGSNGNNEQFF.

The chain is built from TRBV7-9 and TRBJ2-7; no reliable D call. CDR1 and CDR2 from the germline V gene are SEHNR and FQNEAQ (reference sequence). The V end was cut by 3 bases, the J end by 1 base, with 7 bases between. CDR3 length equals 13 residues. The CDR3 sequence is CASSLQQSYEQYF. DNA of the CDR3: TGTGCCAGCAGCTTGCAGCAATCCTACGAGCAGTACTTC.

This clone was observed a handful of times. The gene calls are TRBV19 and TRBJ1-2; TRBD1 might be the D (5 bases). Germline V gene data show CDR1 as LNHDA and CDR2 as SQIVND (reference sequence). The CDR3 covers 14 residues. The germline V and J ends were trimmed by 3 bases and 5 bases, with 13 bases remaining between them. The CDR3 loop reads CASSIPGTRYGYTF. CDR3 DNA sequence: TGTGCCAGTAGTATCCCCGGGACCCGATATGGCTACACCTTC. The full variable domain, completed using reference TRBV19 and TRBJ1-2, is DGGITQSPKYLFRKEGQNVTLSCEQNLNHDAMYWYRQDPGQGLRLIYYSQIVNDFQKGDIAEGYSVSREKKESFPLTVTSAQKNPTAFYLCASSIPGTRYGYTFGSGTRLTVV.

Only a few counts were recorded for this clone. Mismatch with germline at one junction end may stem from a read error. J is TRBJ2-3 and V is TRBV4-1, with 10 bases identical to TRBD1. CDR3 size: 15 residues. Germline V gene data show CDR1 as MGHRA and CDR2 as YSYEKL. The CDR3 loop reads CASSKDRGRTDTQYF. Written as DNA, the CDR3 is TGCGCCAGCAGCAAAGACAGGGGGCGGACAGATACGCAGTATTTT.

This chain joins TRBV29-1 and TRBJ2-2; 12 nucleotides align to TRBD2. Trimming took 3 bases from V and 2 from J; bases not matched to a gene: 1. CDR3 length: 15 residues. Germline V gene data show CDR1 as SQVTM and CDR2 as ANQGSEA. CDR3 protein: CSVEGLAGNTGELFF. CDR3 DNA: TGCAGCGTTGAGGGACTAGCGGGTAACACCGGGGAGCTGTTTTTT.

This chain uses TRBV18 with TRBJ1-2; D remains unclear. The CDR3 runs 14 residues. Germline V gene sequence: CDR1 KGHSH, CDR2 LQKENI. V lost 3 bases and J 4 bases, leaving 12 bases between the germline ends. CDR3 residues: CASSPIDRIYGYTF. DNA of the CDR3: TGTGCCAGCTCACCTATCGACCGCATCTATGGCTACACCTTC.

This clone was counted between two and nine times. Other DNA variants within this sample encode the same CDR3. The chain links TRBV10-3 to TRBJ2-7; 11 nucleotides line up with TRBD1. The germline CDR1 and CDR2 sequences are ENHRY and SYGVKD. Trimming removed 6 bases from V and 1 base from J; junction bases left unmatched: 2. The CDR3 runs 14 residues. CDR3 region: CAISGTGGSYEQYF. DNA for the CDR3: TGTGCCATCAGCGGGACAGGGGGATCCTACGAGCAGTACTTC.

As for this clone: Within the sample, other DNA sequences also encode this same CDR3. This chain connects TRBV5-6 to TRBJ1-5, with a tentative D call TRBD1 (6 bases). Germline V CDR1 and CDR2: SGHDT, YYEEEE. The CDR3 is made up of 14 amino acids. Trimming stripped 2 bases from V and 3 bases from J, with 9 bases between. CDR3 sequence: CASSLGQINQPQHF. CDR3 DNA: TGTGCCAGCAGCTTAGGACAGATCAATCAGCCCCAGCATTTT. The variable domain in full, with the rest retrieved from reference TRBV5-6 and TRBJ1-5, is DAGVTQSPTHLIKTRGQQVTLRCSPKSGHDTVSWYQQALGQGPQFIFQYYEEEERQRGNFPDRFSGHQFPNYSSELNVNALLLGDSALYLCASSLGQINQPQHFGDGTRLSIL.

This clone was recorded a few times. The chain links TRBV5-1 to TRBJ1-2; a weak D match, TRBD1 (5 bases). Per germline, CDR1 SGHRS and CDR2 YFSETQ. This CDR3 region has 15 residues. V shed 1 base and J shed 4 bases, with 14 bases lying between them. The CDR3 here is CASSLSQGLLYGYTF. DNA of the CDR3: TGCGCCAGCAGCTTGTCCCAGGGACTCCTCTATGGCTACACCTTC.

Here the CDR3 reads CASTIGPSYQETQYF. DNA of the CDR3: TGTGCCAGCACTATCGGACCGTCGTACCAAGAGACCCAGTACTTC. The V and J genes are TRBV7-9 and TRBJ2-5; D gene uncertain. The CDR3 runs 15 residues. Trimming pared 7 bases from V and 0 bases from J, leaving 15 bases between. Germline V lookup: CDR1 SEHNR, CDR2 FQNEAQ (reference sequence).

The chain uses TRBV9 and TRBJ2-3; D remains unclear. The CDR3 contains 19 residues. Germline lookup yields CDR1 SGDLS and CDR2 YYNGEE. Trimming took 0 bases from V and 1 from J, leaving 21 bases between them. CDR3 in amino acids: CASSVGARRGPAGTDTQYF. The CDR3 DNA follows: TGTGCCAGCAGCGTAGGCGCCCGTCGAGGCCCAGCCGGCACAGATACGCAGTATTTT.

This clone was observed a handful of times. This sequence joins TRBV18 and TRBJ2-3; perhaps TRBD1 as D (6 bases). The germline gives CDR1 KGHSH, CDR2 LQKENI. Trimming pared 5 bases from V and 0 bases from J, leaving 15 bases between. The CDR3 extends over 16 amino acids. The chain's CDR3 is CASSSGVRGSTDTQYF. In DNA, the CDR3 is TGTGCCAGCTCATCCGGAGTAAGGGGGAGCACAGATACGCAGTATTTT.

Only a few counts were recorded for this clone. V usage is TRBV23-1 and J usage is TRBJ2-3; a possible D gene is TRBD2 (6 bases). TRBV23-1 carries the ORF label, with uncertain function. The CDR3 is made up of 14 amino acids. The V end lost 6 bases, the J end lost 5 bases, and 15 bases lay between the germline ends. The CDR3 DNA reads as TGCGCCAGCAGACACCGGGACTTTATAGATACGCAGTATTTT. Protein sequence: CASRHRDFIDTQYF.

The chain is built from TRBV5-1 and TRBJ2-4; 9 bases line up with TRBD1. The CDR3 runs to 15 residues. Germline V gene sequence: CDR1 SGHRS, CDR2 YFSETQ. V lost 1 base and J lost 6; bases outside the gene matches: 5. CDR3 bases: TGCGCCAGCAGCTTGTCGGGACAGGGAACAAACATTCAGTACTTC. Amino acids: CASSLSGQGTNIQYF.

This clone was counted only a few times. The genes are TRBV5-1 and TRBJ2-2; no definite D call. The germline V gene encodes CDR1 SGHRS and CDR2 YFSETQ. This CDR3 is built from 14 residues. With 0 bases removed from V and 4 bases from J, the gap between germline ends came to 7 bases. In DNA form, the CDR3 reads TGCGCCAGCAGCTTGGATCCTAGCACCGGGGAGCTGTTTTTT. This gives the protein CASSLDPSTGELFF.

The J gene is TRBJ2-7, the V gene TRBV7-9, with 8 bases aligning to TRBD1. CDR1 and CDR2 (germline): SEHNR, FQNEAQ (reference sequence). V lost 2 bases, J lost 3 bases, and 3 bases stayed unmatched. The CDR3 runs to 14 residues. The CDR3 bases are TGTGCCAGCAGCTTAAACAGGGGGTACTACGAGCAGTACTTC. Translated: CASSLNRGYYEQYF.

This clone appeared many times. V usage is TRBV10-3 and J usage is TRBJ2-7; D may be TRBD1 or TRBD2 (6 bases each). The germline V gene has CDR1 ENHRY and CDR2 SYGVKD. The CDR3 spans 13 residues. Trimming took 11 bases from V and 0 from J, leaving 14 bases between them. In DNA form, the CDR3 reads TGTGCCCTAAGGGGGGAGTTCTCCTACGAGCAGTACTTC. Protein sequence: CALRGEFSYEQYF.